The sequence of this T cell receptor beta chain was determined in a study of early T cells in non-severe SARS-CoV-2 infection. Study-wide context: Unsorted whole-blood RNA was sequenced in bulk, leaving chains unpaired.

V was clipped by 4 bases and J by 4 bases, with 19 bases between them. The CDR3 loop spans 17 amino acids. CDR1 and CDR2 from the germline V gene are KGHDR and SFDVKD. Study-wide points: VDJdb matching, biased toward anti-spike CD8 responses, missed private and CD4 specificities.

There are many counts of this clonotype. Its antigen is unknown. Individual cDNA molecules carried attached unique molecular identifiers. A single record per CDR3 protein comes from TCRdb applying MiXCR to the 5' RACE reads. The sample lists 85,000 to 100,000 distinct CDR3 sequences, about 10% occurring once. Material: whole blood. This sequence was found in an adult who was a healthcare worker with PCR-confirmed SARS-CoV-2 infection or an uninfected control (not recorded which). The gene calls are TRBV24-1 and TRBJ1-5; D is undetermined. The CDR3 protein is CATSESPGRQPNQPQHF. The CDR3 bases are TGTGCCACCAGTGAATCCCCCGGGAGGCAGCCTAATCAGCCCCAGCATTTT.